This T cell receptor beta chain was identified in a study of blood T cells in healthy people across ages. Findings and caveats of the study: The fall in TCR beta diversity per million T cells was roughly linear with age. Expanded clonotype changes were possibly confounded by unknown donor CMV status.

A second 7 to 11 cycle PCR used barcoded and J-beta primers. From the 5' RACE reads, TCRdb called clonotypes with MiXCR, one entry per CDR3 protein. The data show 980,000 or so distinct CDR3 sequences, roughly 52% seen once. This clonotype appeared many times. Its antigen is unidentified. Trimming stripped 5 bases from V and 6 bases from J, with 14 bases between. Germline CDR1 reads MDHEN; CDR2 reads SYDVKM. CDR3 size: 14 residues. The authors drew 7.5 to 10 milliliters of peripheral blood from each donor. The sequence was obtained from a man aged 25-45 years in good health. The sequenced sample was blood. The genes are TRBV28 and TRBJ2-1; a possible D gene is TRBD1 (6 bases). CDR3 DNA sequence: TGTGCCAGCAGTCGCGCCGGGACACCCAATGAGCAGTTCTTC. As protein: CASSRAGTPNEQFF.